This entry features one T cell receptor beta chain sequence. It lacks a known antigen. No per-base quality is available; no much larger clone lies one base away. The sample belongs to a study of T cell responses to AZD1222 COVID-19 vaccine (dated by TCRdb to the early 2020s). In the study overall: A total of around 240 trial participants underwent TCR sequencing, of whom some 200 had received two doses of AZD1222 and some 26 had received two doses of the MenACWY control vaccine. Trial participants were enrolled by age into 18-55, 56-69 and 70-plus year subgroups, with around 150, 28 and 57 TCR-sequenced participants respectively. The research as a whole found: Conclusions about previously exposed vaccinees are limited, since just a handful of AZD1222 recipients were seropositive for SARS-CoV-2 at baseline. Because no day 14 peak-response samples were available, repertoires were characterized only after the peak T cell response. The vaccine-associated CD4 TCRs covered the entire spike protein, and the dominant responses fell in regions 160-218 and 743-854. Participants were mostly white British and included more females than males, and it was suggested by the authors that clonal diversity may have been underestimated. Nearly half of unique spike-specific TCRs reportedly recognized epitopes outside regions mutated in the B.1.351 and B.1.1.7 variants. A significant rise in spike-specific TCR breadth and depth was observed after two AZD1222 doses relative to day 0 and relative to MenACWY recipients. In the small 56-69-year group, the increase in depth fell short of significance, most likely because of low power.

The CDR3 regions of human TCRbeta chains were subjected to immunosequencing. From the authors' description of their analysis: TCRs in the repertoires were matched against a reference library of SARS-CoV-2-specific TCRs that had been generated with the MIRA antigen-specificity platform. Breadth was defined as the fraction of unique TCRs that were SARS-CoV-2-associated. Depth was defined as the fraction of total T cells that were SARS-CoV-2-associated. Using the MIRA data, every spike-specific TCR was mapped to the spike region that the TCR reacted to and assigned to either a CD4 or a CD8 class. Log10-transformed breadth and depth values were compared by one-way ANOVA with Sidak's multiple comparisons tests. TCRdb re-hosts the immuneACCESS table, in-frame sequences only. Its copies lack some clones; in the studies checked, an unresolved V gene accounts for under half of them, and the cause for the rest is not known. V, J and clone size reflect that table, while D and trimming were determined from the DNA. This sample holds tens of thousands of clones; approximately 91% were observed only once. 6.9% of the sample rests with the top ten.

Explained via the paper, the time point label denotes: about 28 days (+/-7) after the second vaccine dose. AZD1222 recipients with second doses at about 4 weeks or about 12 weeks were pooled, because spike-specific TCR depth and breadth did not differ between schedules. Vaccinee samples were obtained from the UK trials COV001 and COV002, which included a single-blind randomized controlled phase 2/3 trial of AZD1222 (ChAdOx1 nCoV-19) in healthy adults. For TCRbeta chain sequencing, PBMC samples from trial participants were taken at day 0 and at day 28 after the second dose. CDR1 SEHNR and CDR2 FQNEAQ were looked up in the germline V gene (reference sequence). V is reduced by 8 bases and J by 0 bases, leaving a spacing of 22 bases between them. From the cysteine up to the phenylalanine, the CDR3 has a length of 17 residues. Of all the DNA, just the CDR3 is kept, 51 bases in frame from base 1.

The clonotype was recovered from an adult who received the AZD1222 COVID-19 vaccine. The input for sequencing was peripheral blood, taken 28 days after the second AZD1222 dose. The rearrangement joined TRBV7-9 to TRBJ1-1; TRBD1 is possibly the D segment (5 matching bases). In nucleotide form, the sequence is TGTGCCAGCCGACCTAAAAAAGGGGAAGGGGTGAACACTGAAGCTTTCTTT. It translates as CASRPKKGEGVNTEAFF.